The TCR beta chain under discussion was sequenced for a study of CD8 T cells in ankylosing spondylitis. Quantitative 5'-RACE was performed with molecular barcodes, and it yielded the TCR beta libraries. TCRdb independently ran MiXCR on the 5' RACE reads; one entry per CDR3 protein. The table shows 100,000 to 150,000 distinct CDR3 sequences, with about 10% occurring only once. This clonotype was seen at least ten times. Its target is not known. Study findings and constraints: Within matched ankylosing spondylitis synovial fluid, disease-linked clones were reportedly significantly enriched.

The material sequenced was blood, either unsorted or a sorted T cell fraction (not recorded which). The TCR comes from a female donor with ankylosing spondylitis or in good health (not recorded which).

The CDR3 region is CASSPVGDFNEQFF. The CDR3 DNA reads as TGTGCCAGCAGCCCTGTGGGGGACTTCAATGAGCAGTTCTTC. The rearrangement uses TRBV11-3 and TRBJ2-1, with D tentatively TRBD2 (6 bases). The germline V gene encodes CDR1 SGHNT and CDR2 YENEEA. The CDR3 loop spans 14 amino acids. Trimming left V 5 bases short and J 6 bases short, with 14 bases between.